The 28 T cell receptor beta chains in this list originate from one sample, sequenced in a study of cytomegalovirus exposure and HLA in healthy donors. Amplification used 60 Vbeta primers and 13 Jbeta primers. The data were produced by immunoSEQ multiplex PCR, yet TCRdb's version contains in-frame clones alone and is incomplete. The table shows some 150,000 clones, with approximately 80% occurring only once. The sequenced sample was PBMCs. These receptors all stem from a man aged 25 to 40 in good health and CMV-seropositive.

This clone was seen a handful of times. The chain combines TRBV4-1 with TRBJ1-3, with 7 positions matching TRBD1. CDR1 MGHRA and CDR2 YSYEKL come from the germline V gene. This CDR3 has 16 amino acids. V dropped 4 bases and J dropped 4; count of bases not matched to a gene: 10. CDR3 protein: CASSRGTDPRGNTIYF. In nucleotides, the CDR3 is TGCGCCAGCAGCCGCGGGACAGATCCGCGGGGAAACACCATATATTTT.

The J gene is TRBJ2-3, the V gene TRBV9; D is possibly TRBD2 (5 bases). Germline V gives CDR1 SGDLS, CDR2 YYNGEE. V was clipped by 0 bases and J by 9 bases, with 17 bases between them. This CDR3 contains 15 residues. The CDR3 protein is CASSVAHLGGDTQYF. DNA of the CDR3: TGTGCCAGCAGCGTAGCTCACCTTGGAGGAGACACGCAGTATTTT.

CDR3 amino acids: CASNPSHRGGTDTQYF. The CDR3 DNA reads as TGTGCCAGTAATCCAAGTCATCGGGGGGGGACAGATACGCAGTATTTT. The genes are TRBV19 and TRBJ2-3; TRBD2 agrees at 8 bases. There are 16 residues in the CDR3. The J segment lost 3 bases and the V segment lost 7 bases, leaving 12 bases of the junction unmatched. Germline-derived CDR1 and CDR2 are LNHDA and SQIVND (reference sequence). Supplemented by reference TRBV19 and TRBJ2-3, the full variable domain reads DGGITQSPKYLFRKEGQNVTLSCEQNLNHDAMYWYRQDPGQGLRLIYYSQIVNDFQKGDIAEGYSVSREKKESFPLTVTSAQKNPTAFYLCASNPSHRGGTDTQYFGPGTRLTVL.

CDR3 region: CASTPRRGFYSNQPQHF. The CDR3 DNA reads as TGCGCCAGCACCCCTCGGCGGGGCTTTTATAGCAATCAGCCCCAGCATTTT. The chain recombines TRBV23-1 with TRBJ1-5; perhaps TRBD1 as D (5 bases). Being an ORF, TRBV23-1 has a function that is uncertain. V lost 7 bases to trimming and J lost 0 bases, with 19 bases between them. The CDR3 length is 17 residues.

This clone came up a few times. The V gene is TRBV5-1, the J gene TRBJ2-7; 8 bases are a match to TRBD1. Germline V gene sequence: CDR1 SGHRS, CDR2 YFSETQ. V lost 4 bases, J lost 6 bases, and 6 bases stayed unmatched. This CDR3 region has 13 residues. The CDR3 DNA reads as TGCGCCAGCAGCAAAGGACAGGGTGGCGAGCAGTACTTC. The encoded protein is CASSKGQGGEQYF.

This rearrangement joins TRBV7-9 to TRBJ2-7; D is perhaps TRBD1 (6 bases). V lost 2 bases and J lost 3, with 8 bases in between. This CDR3 is built from 13 residues. Germline CDR1 reads SEHNR; CDR2 reads FQNEAQ (reference sequence). The CDR3 sequence: CASSLYRDYEQYF. CDR3 nucleotides: TGTGCCAGCAGCTTATACAGGGACTACGAGCAGTACTTC.

The rearrangement uses TRBV6-1 and TRBJ1-1; TRBD1 agrees at 8 bases. V lost 2 bases and J lost 5; bases outside the gene matches: 4. Germline V gives CDR1 MNHNS, CDR2 SASEGT. The CDR3 has 14 residues. CDR3 coding DNA: TGTGCCAGCAGTGAACAGGGGGCATTGACTGAAGCTTTCTTT. Translating gives CASSEQGALTEAFF.

The gene calls are TRBV9 and TRBJ2-1; the match to TRBD2 covers 12 bases. Trimming cost V 4 bases and J 8 bases; bases outside gene matches: 4. The CDR3 runs to 14 residues. Germline CDR1 is SGDLS and CDR2 is YYNGEE. The CDR3 loop reads CASSNRLAGDEQFF. CDR3 DNA sequence: TGTGCCAGCAGCAACAGACTAGCGGGGGATGAGCAGTTCTTC.

Written as DNA, the CDR3 is TGTGCCATCAGACCGGACAGGGTCTACGAGCAGTACTTC. Translation gives CAIRPDRVYEQYF. The chain couples TRBV10-3 to TRBJ2-7, with TRBD1 identical over 8 bases. The V gene end was trimmed by 6 bases and the J gene end by 3 bases; junction bases not matched to a gene: 4. Germline V gene sequence: CDR1 ENHRY, CDR2 SYGVKD. This CDR3 has 13 amino acids.

V gene TRBV12-5 combines with J gene TRBJ1-2; weak D call: TRBD1 (5 bases). The germline V and J ends were trimmed by 5 bases and 7 bases, with 14 bases remaining between them. The CDR3 totals 13 residues. CDR1 is LGHNT and CDR2 is FRNRAP in the germline V gene. The CDR3 here is CASGMGGDSGYTF. The CDR3, as DNA: TGTGCTAGTGGTATGGGTGGGGACTCTGGCTACACCTTC.

The DNA for the CDR3 is TGTGCCAGCAGCCAGGGACAGGGACTTACCGGGGAGCTGTTTTTT. Its protein is CASSQGQGLTGELFF. This chain joins TRBV5-4 and TRBJ2-2; the match to TRBD1 covers 9 bases. The CDR3 contains 15 residues. Per germline, CDR1 SGHNT and CDR2 YYREEE (reference sequence). With 4 bases clipped from V and 5 bases from J, the junction kept 6 bases outside the gene matches.

This chain joins TRBV6-1 and TRBJ1-5, with 7 positions matching TRBD1. The length of the CDR3 is 14 residues. Unmatched junction bases numbered 6, after V lost 4 bases and J lost 6 bases. Germline V lookup: CDR1 MNHNS, CDR2 SASEGT. The CDR3 region has the DNA TGTGCCAGCAGTGGCCGACAGGGAGGTCAGCCCCAGCATTTT. Translated: CASSGRQGGQPQHF.

The rearrangement uses TRBV7-9 and TRBJ1-4, with D possibly being TRBD1 (5 bases). The CDR3 loop spans 15 amino acids. Trimming removed 5 bases from V and 5 bases from J, with 15 bases in between. Germline loops: CDR1 SEHNR, CDR2 FQNEAQ (reference sequence). The chain's CDR3 is CASSHSREGNEKLFF. CDR3 nucleotides: TGTGCCAGCAGCCACTCCAGGGAGGGCAATGAAAAACTGTTTTTT.

This clone was observed once. CDR3 nucleotide sequence: TGTGCCAGAAGCATAAGGGGCCTCCAAGAGACCCAGTACTTC. Protein product: CARSIRGLQETQYF. This sequence joins TRBV5-3 and TRBJ2-5, with D maybe TRBD1 (5 bases). TRBV5-3 is labeled an ORF, and its function is uncertain. This CDR3 is 14 amino acids long. Trimming shortened V by 4 bases and J by 1 base, and 11 bases separated the two germline ends.

The CDR3 DNA is TGTGCCAGCAGTTACTCAAGGACTAGAGGCACCGGGGAGCTGTTTTTT. Its translation is CASSYSRTRGTGELFF. The gene calls are TRBV6-5 and TRBJ2-2; 7 nucleotides align to TRBD2. The V and J ends lost 0 bases and 4 bases, in that order; junction bases with no gene match: 5. CDR1 and CDR2 (germline): MNHEY, SVGAGI. This CDR3 contains 16 residues.

The V gene is TRBV7-9, the J gene TRBJ1-1, with a possible D match to TRBD1 (6 bases). Germline CDR1 and CDR2: SEHNR and FQNEAQ (reference sequence). CDR3 length equals 15 residues. Trimming removed 1 base from V and 1 base from J, with 10 bases in between. The CDR3 loop reads CASSLGEGGNTEAFF. CDR3 sequence (DNA): TGTGCCAGCAGCTTAGGAGAAGGGGGGAACACTGAAGCTTTCTTT.

This clone has only one observation. V and J are TRBV7-2 and TRBJ2-3; 7 nucleotides align to TRBD2. In germline, CDR1 is SGHTA, CDR2 FQGNSA. V trimming: 10 bases; J trimming: 1 base; junction bases outside the gene matches: 5. The CDR3 is 13 residues long. CDR3 in amino acids: CATALAGTDTQYF. CDR3 DNA: TGTGCCACGGCTCTAGCGGGCACAGATACGCAGTATTTT.

V is TRBV28 and J is TRBJ1-5, with 10 bases matching TRBD1. From germline, CDR1 is MDHEN and CDR2 SYDVKM. The V segment lost 4 bases and the J segment 4 bases; nucleotides outside the gene matches: 4. This CDR3 has 15 amino acids. Here the CDR3 reads CASSSLDRGNQPQHF. The CDR3 DNA is TGTGCCAGCAGTTCACTGGACAGGGGGAATCAGCCCCAGCATTTT.

The CDR3 nucleotides read TGTGCCAGCAGCTTAGCCCAACCGCGACAGGGCACCGGGGAGCTGTTTTTT. Translation: CASSLAQPRQGTGELFF. The chain is built from TRBV7-6 and TRBJ2-2; 7 nucleotides align to TRBD1. The CDR3 has 17 residues. Germline values: CDR1 SGHVS, CDR2 FNYEAQ. The V segment lost 0 bases and the J segment 4 bases; nucleotides outside the gene matches: 8.

The chain joins TRBV5-1 to TRBJ2-3; TRBD1 agrees at 9 bases. V lost 3 bases, J lost 5 bases, and 7 bases stayed unmatched. CDR1 and CDR2 (germline): SGHRS, YFSETQ. This CDR3 has 15 amino acids. The CDR3 sequence: CASSSRTGVEDTQYF. Written as DNA, the CDR3 is TGCGCCAGCAGCTCTAGGACAGGGGTTGAAGATACGCAGTATTTT.

V and J are TRBV4-1 and TRBJ1-6; no reliable D call. Germline loops: CDR1 MGHRA, CDR2 YSYEKL. This CDR3 has 18 residues. V was clipped by 0 bases and J by 5 bases, with 17 bases between them. The CDR3 nucleotides read TGCGCCAGCAGCCAAGATGGAGCGGGATGGGCAGATAATTCACCCCTCCACTTT. It is translated as CASSQDGAGWADNSPLHF.

The rearrangement uses TRBV30 and TRBJ2-7; D is possibly TRBD2 (5 bases). Germline assignment: CDR1 GTSNPN and CDR2 SVGIG (reference sequence). The CDR3 covers 14 residues. V gave up 0 bases and J gave up 2 bases, with 11 bases separating them. This CDR3 is CAWSVRLPAYEQYF. The CDR3 coding sequence is TGTGCCTGGAGTGTAAGACTACCAGCCTACGAGCAGTACTTC.

The chain couples TRBV5-8 to TRBJ2-3; 7 nucleotides line up with TRBD1. There are 15 residues in the CDR3. Germline CDR1 reads SGHTS; CDR2 reads YDEGEE. With 6 bases clipped from V and 6 bases from J, the junction kept 13 bases outside the gene matches. For the CDR3, the DNA is TGTGCCAGCAACCCGACAGGGTCCCCCCCCGATACGCAGTATTTT. It encodes CASNPTGSPPDTQYF.

The chain is built from TRBV5-1 and TRBJ2-5; no definite D call. The CDR3 length is 14 residues. Germline lookup yields CDR1 SGHRS and CDR2 YFSETQ. Trimming removed 0 bases at V and 1 base at J, with 7 bases between. The CDR3 sequence is CASSLALAQETQYF. CDR3 in DNA: TGCGCCAGCAGCTTGGCCTTAGCCCAAGAGACCCAGTACTTC.

This clone was observed once. J is TRBJ1-5 and V is TRBV6-5; possibly TRBD1 for D (5 bases). Trimming shortened V by 6 bases and J by 2 bases, and 11 bases separated the two germline ends. Germline loops: CDR1 MNHEY, CDR2 SVGAGI. The CDR3 length is 14 residues. The CDR3 here is CASRDTGGNQPQHF. CDR3 bases: TGTGCCAGCAGGGATACAGGAGGCAATCAGCCCCAGCATTTT.

V usage is TRBV29-1 and J usage is TRBJ1-2; TRBD1 agrees at 7 bases. The germline CDR1 and CDR2 sequences are SQVTM and ANQGSEA. The CDR3 runs to 14 residues. J was trimmed by 0 bases and V by 3 bases; bases with no gene match: 4. The CDR3 reads CSVDAGTANYGYTF. The CDR3 bases are TGCAGCGTTGATGCCGGGACAGCTAACTATGGCTACACCTTC.

V gene TRBV10-1 combines with J gene TRBJ2-7; D is uncertain. The CDR3 is 12 residues long. Between the trimmed V and J ends, which lost 5 bases and 6 bases, there was a span of 11 bases. Germline loops: CDR1 WNHNN, CDR2 SYGVQD (reference sequence). The CDR3 here is CASSLNVGEQYF. The DNA of the CDR3 is TGCGCCAGCAGTTTGAACGTCGGCGAGCAGTACTTC.

J is TRBJ2-5 and V is TRBV25-1; 8 bases fit TRBD2. CDR3 size: 16 residues. V shed 6 bases, J shed 1 base, and the junction held 10 bases outside the gene matches. Per germline, CDR1 MGHDK and CDR2 SYGVNS. CDR3 DNA: TGTGCCAGCAGCTTCCCGACTAGCGCGGTCCAAGAGACCCAGTACTTC. Translated, it gives CASSFPTSAVQETQYF.